This TCR beta chain comes out of a study of T cell responses to AZD1222 COVID-19 vaccine. TCRdb's copy holds only in-frame clones and misses some; the assay was immunoSEQ multiplex PCR. This sample yields approximately 30,000 clones, of which 85% to 90% are seen a single time; roughly 9.6% belongs to the top ten. The TCR was taken from an adult who received the AZD1222 COVID-19 vaccine. The sequences come from peripheral blood, collected 28 days after the second AZD1222 dose.

The CDR3 here is CASSATGDPRYEQYF. For the CDR3, the DNA is TGCGCCAGCAGCGCGACAGGGGACCCTAGATACGAGCAGTACTTC. The genes are TRBV5-1 and TRBJ2-7, with 8 bases aligning to TRBD1. The CDR3 is 15 residues long. V was pared by 4 bases and J by 4 bases, with 10 bases of the junction left unmatched. Germline values: CDR1 SGHRS, CDR2 YFSETQ.